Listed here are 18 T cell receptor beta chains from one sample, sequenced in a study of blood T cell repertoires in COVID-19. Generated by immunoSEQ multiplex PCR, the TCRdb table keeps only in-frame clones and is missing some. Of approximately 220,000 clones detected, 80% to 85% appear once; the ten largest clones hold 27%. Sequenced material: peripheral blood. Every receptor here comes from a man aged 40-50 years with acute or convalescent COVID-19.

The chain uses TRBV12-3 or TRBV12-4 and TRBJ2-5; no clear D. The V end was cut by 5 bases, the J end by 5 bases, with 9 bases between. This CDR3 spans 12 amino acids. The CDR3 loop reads CASSARRETQYF. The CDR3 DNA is TGTGCCAGCAGTGCACGGCGGGAGACCCAGTACTTC.

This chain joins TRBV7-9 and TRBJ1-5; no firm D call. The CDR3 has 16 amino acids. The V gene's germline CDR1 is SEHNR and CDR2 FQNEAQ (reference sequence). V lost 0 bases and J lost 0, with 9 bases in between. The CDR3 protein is CASSLAGGGSNQPQHF. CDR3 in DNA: TGTGCCAGCAGCTTAGCCGGCGGCGGTAGCAATCAGCCCCAGCATTTT.

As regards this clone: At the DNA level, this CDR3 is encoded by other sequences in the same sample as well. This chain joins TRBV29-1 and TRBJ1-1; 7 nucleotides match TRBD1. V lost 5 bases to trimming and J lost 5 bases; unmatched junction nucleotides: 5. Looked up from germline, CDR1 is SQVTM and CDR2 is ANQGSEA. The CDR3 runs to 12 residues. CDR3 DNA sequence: TGCAGCGTTTCCAGGGGGGAGACTGAAGCTTTCTTT. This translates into CSVSRGETEAFF.

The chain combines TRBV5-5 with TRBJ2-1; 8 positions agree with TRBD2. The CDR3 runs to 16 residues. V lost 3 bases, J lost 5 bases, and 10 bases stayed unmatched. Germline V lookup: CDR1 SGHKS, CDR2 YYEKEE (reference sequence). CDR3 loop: CASSSGPSGSNNEQFF. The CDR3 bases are TGTGCCAGCAGCTCGGGACCAAGCGGGAGCAACAATGAGCAGTTCTTC.

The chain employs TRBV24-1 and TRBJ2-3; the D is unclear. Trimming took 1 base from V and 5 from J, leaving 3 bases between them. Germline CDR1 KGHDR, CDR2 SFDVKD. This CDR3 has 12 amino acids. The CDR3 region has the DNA TGTGCCACCAGTGATTTTCGAGATACGCAGTATTTT. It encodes CATSDFRDTQYF.

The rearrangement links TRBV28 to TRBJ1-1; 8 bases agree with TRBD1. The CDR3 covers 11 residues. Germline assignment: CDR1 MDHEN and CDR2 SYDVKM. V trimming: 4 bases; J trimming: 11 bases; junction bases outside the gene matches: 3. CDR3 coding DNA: TGTGCCAGCAGTTCAGACAGGGGCGCTTTCTTT. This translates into CASSSDRGAFF.

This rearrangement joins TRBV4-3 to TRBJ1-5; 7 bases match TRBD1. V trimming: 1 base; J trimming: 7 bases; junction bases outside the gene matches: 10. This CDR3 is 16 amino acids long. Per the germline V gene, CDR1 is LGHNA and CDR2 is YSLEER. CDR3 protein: CASSQGVDRSRQPQHF. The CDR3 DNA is TGCGCCAGCAGCCAAGGTGTGGACAGGTCAAGACAGCCCCAGCATTTT.

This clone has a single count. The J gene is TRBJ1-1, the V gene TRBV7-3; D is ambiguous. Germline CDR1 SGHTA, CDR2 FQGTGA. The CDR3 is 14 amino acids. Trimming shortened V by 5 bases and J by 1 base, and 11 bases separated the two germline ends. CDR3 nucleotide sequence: TGTGCCAGCAGCCCCAGATCGGGGAACACTGAAGCTTTCTTT. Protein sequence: CASSPRSGNTEAFF.

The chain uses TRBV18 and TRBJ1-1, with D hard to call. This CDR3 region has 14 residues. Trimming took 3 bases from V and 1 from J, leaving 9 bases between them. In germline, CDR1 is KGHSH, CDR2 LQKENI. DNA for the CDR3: TGTGCCAGCTCACCCCTCCGGGAGAACACTGAAGCTTTCTTT. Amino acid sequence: CASSPLRENTEAFF.

For the CDR3, the DNA is TGTGCCAGCAGCTTGGACAGGGGAGGGAACACTGAAGCTTTCTTT. The encoded protein is CASSLDRGGNTEAFF. The chain links TRBV7-6 to TRBJ1-1; TRBD1 aligns across 9 bases. This CDR3 region has 15 residues. Germline V gene lookup returns CDR1 SGHVS and CDR2 FNYEAQ. Losses at the gene ends were 3 bases for V and 1 base for J; bases not matched to a gene: 3.

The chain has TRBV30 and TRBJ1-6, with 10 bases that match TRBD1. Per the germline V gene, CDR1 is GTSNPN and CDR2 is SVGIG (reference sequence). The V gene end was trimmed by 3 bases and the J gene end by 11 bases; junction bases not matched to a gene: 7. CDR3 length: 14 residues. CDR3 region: CAWRGTGAPTPLHF. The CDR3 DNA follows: TGTGCCTGGAGGGGGACAGGGGCACCAACACCCCTCCACTTT.

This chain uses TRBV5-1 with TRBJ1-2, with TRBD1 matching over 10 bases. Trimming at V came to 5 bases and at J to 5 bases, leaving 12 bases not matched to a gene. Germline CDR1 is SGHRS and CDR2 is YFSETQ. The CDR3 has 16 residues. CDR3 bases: TGCGCCAGCAGAAGTACCGGGACAGGGGATAAGTATGGCTACACCTTC. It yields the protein CASRSTGTGDKYGYTF.

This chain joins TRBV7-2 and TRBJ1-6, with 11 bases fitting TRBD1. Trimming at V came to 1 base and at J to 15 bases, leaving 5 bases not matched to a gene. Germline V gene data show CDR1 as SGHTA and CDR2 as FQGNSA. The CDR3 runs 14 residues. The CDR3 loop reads CASSLDGTGGRLHF. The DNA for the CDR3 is TGTGCCAGCAGCTTAGACGGGACAGGGGGACGCCTCCACTTT.

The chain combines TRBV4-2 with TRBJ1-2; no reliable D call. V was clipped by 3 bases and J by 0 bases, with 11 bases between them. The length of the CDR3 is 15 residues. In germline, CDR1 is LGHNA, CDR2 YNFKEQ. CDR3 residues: CASSQALISNYGYTF. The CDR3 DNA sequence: TGTGCCAGCAGCCAGGCATTGATTTCTAACTATGGCTACACCTTC.

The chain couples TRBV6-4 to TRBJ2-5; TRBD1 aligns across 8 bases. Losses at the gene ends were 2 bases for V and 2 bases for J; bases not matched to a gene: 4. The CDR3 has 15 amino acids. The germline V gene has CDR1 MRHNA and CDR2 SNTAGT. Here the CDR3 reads CASSDPGTGQETQYF. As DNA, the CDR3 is TGTGCCAGCAGTGACCCCGGGACAGGACAAGAGACCCAGTACTTC.

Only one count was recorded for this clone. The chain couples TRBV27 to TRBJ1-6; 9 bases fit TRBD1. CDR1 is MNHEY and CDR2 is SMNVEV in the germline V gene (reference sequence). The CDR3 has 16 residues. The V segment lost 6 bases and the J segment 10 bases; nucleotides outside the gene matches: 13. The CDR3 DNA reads TGTGCCAGCAGCAATGTCACGAGACAGGGGGGCTCACCCCTCCACTTT. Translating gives CASSNVTRQGGSPLHF.

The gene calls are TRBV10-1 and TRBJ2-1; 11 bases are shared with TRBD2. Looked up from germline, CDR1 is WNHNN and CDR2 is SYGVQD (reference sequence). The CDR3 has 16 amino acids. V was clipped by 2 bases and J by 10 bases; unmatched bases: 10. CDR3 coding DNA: TGCGCCAGCAGTGAGGGGACTAGCGGACAGGCAGGCGAGCAGTTCTTC. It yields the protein CASSEGTSGQAGEQFF.

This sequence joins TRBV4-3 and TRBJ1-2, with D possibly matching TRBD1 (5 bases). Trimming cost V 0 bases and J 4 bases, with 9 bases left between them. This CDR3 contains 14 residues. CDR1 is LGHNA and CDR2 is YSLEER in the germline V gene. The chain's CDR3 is CASSQDAGGYGYTF. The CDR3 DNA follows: TGCGCCAGCAGCCAAGATGCGGGGGGCTATGGCTACACCTTC.